This TCR beta chain is drawn from a study of blood T cell repertoires in COVID-19. Study in general: Acute-phase and convalescent COVID-19 samples originated in the United States, Italy and Spain. Sample material is recorded as cDNA or gDNA derived from T cells, B-cell-depleted T cells, or PBMCs.

Authors' methods: The authors estimated nucleated cell counts from reference gene primer amplification. Some clones are missing from TCRdb's copy, which holds only in-frame ones; the method was immunoSEQ multiplex PCR. V, J and clone size reflect that table, while D and trimming were determined from the DNA. The sample has around 65,000 clones, approximately 79% seen once. The CDR3 consists of 14 residues. Trimming took 5 bases from V and 7 from J, leaving 18 bases between them. Germline CDR1 reads SGHAT; CDR2 reads FQNNGV. The source of this sequence is an elderly man with active COVID-19. Sequenced: peripheral blood. The genes are TRBV11-2 and TRBJ2-7; D remains ambiguous. Here the CDR3 DNA reads TGTGCCAGCAGCCAAAATAATGCGGTCTCGGAGCAGTACTTC. Translation gives CASSQNNAVSEQYF.